The TCR beta chain under discussion was sequenced for a study of CD8 T cells in Susac syndrome. Sequencing of TCR beta was performed on blood CD8+ and CD4+ T cells. About this clonotype itself: A read error may account for a junction end that differs from germline.

With random hexamers, reverse transcription was performed on about 0.45 to 1 ug of RNA. TCRdb recomputed calls from the immunoSEQ multiplex PCR reads with MiXCR, one row per CDR3 protein. The table lists 350,000 to 550,000 distinct CDR3 sequences, around 85% of them singletons. The CDR3 is 13 residues long. The germline gives CDR1 MNHEY, CDR2 SMNVEV (reference sequence). The specimen sequenced was CD8+ T cells from PBMCs. The source is a human donor with multiple sclerosis. The V gene is TRBV27, the J gene TRBJ2-7; a possible D gene is TRBD2 (7 bases). CDR3 sequence reads: CAGSLGGAGEQYF. CDR3 DNA: TGTGCCGGCAGTTTAGGGGGGGCTGGTGAGCAGTACTTC.